This TCR beta chain was found in a study of T cell repertoires in cytomegalovirus infection. At the level of the study: Carrying CMV and the relevant HLA type showed in public TCR beta signatures.

The CDR3 runs to 13 residues. CDR1 is SEHNR and CDR2 is FQNEAQ in the germline V gene (reference sequence). Trimming took 5 bases from V and 2 from J, leaving 8 bases between them. This clonotype was recorded many times. Its antigen is not identified. MiXCR was run by TCRdb on the reads, yielding one entry per CDR3 protein. This table holds 250,000 or so distinct CDR3 sequences, approximately 9.1% found once. The study, taken as a whole, reports: Summed frequency of public TCR beta families distinguished CMV carriers with the relevant HLA.

The sample taken for sequencing was PBMCs. The source is a human donor in good health (CMV status not recorded). Some clones in this sample may be carry-over from other donors' samples. V and J are TRBV7-9 and TRBJ2-3, with D perhaps matching TRBD1 or TRBD2 (5 bases each). DNA for the CDR3: TGTGCCAGCAGCGGGGGAGCCACAGATACGCAGTATTTT. Protein product: CASSGGATDTQYF.